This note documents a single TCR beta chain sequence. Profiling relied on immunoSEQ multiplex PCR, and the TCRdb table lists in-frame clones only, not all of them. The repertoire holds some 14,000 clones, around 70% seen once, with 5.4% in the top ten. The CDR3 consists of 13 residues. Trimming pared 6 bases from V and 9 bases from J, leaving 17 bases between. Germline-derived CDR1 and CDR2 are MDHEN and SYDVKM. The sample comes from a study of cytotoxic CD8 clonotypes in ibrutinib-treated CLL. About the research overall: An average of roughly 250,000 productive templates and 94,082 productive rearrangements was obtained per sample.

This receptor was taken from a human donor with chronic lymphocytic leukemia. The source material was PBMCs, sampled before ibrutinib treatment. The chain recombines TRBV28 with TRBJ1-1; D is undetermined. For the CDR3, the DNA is TGTGCCAGCAGCACCGGTGGGTACGCTAAAGCTTTCTTT. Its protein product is CASSTGGYAKAFF.